This T cell receptor (beta chain) was obtained from a study of blood T cell repertoires in COVID-19. TCRdb keeps only in-frame clones here, not all; method: immunoSEQ multiplex PCR. The data hold under 200,000 clones, with about 88% observed a single time. The clonotype originates from an elderly woman in a cohort sampled during active or convalescent COVID-19. Sequencing was performed on peripheral blood.

This chain's CDR3 is CASSLSSGTGTQYF. The CDR3 DNA follows: TGCGCCAGCAGCTTGTCGAGCGGGACGGGGACCCAGTACTTC. The chain is built from TRBV5-1 and TRBJ2-5; 7 nucleotides match TRBD2. CDR1 is SGHRS and CDR2 is YFSETQ in the germline V gene. The CDR3 loop spans 14 amino acids. After removal of 1 base from V and 7 bases from J, the junction contained 7 bases not matched to a gene.